A single sample is the source of the 5 T cell receptor beta chains below, sequenced in a study of blood T cell repertoires in COVID-19. Sequencing used immunoSEQ multiplex PCR; TCRdb keeps in-frame clones, though not all of them. The sample shows about 110,000 clones, over 70% of them seen only once. The sample comprised peripheral blood. These receptors came from a human donor with acute or convalescent COVID-19. The donor label of this sample is uncertain.

In regard to this clone: The same CDR3 arises from other DNA sequences in this sample as well. The chain employs TRBV6-4 and TRBJ2-3; possibly TRBD2 for D (5 bases). The CDR3 runs 14 residues. Trimming left V 5 bases short and J 4 bases short, with 13 bases between. Germline lookup yields CDR1 MRHNA and CDR2 SNTAGT. The CDR3, as DNA: TGTGCCAGCAGTTATTCAGGAGGCGCAGATACGCAGTATTTT. Its protein is CASSYSGGADTQYF.

The rearrangement uses TRBV6-1 and TRBJ1-4, with D possibly TRBD1 on 5 matching bases. The CDR3 is 15 amino acids. The V end lost 3 bases, the J end lost 11 bases, and 19 bases lay between the germline ends. From germline, CDR1 is MNHNS and CDR2 SASEGT. In nucleotides, the CDR3 is TGTGCCAGCAGTGACAAGGCCGAGCTTGGGGGGAAACTGTTTTTT. This translates into CASSDKAELGGKLFF.

The chain uses TRBV21-1 and TRBJ1-4. TRBV21-1 is marked as a pseudogene. This CDR3 contains 15 residues. This CDR3 is CASSKVRAINEKLFF. As DNA, the CDR3 is TGTGCCAGCAGCAAAGTGAGGGCCATCAATGAAAAACTGTTTTTT.

This clone was observed a handful of times. V and J are TRBV19 and TRBJ1-1; 8 nucleotides match TRBD1. Losses at the gene ends were 2 bases for V and 2 bases for J; bases not matched to a gene: 1. Germline assignment: CDR1 LNHDA and CDR2 SQIVND (reference sequence). The CDR3 runs 14 residues. The CDR3 here is CASSIQGANTEAFF. In DNA form, the CDR3 reads TGTGCCAGTAGTATACAGGGGGCTAACACTGAAGCTTTCTTT.

CDR3 nucleotide sequence: TGTGCCAGCAGCCCTACCCCTAGCGGGGGTGATACGCAGTATTTT. Translating it yields CASSPTPSGGDTQYF. The chain has TRBV7-3 and TRBJ2-3; 10 bases are a match to TRBD2. This CDR3 contains 15 residues. The V and J ends lost 5 bases and 6 bases, in that order; junction bases with no gene match: 8. Germline V gives CDR1 SGHTA, CDR2 FQGTGA. The variable domain in full, with the rest retrieved from reference TRBV7-3 and TRBJ2-3, is GAGVSQTPSNKVTEKGKYVELRCDPISGHTALYWYRQSLGQGPEFLIYFQGTGAADDSGLPNDRFFAVRPEGSVSTLKIQRTERGDSAVYLCASSPTPSGGDTQYFGPGTRLTVL.